This record looks at one T cell receptor (beta chain) sequence and its context. The sample belongs to a study of blood T cell repertoires in COVID-19. About the research overall: Sites across the United States, Italy and Spain contributed samples from acute and convalescent COVID-19. PBMCs, B-cell-depleted T cells, or T cells were the source of the cDNA or gDNA that made up the material.

TCRdb's copy holds only in-frame clones and misses some; the assay was immunoSEQ multiplex PCR. The sample has 86,000 or so clones; 75% to 95% are singletons. This CDR3 spans 15 amino acids. Between the trimmed V and J ends, which lost 1 base and 5 bases, there was a span of 17 bases. CDR1 and CDR2 (germline): GTSNPN, SVGIG (reference sequence). The clonotype originates from a woman in her 50s in a cohort sampled during active COVID-19. The sample comprised peripheral blood. The chain couples TRBV30 to TRBJ1-2; D is perhaps TRBD1 (6 bases). This chain's CDR3 is CAWSAGSGRGYGYTF. CDR3 in DNA: TGTGCCTGGAGTGCAGGATCGGGGAGGGGGTATGGCTACACCTTC.